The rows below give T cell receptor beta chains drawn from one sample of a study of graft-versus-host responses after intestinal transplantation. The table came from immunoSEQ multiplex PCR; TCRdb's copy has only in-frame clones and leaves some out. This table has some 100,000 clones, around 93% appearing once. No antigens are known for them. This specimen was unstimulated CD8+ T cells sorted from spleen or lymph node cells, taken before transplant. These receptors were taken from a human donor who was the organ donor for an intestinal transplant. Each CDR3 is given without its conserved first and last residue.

CDR3 protein: ASSIETSGTTYYEQY
V gene: TRBV5-1
J gene: TRBJ2-7

CDR3 protein: ASSPQANTEAF
V gene: TRBV27
J gene: TRBJ1-1

CDR3 protein: ASSPLPGELF
V gene: TRBV11-3
J gene: TRBJ2-2

CDR3 protein: ASSFVFNEQF
V gene: TRBV11-2
J gene: TRBJ2-1

CDR3 protein: ASSSQGWAYGYT
V gene: TRBV19
J gene: TRBJ1-2

CDR3 protein: AAGDSNQPQH
V gene: TRBV28
J gene: TRBJ1-5

CDR3 protein: ASSQSTNEKLF
V gene: TRBV19
J gene: TRBJ1-4

CDR3 protein: ASRSGQGQDGYT
V gene: TRBV6-5
J gene: TRBJ1-2

CDR3 protein: ASSPTLGGADTQY
V gene: TRBV4-1
J gene: TRBJ2-3

CDR3 protein: ASSQDSSYEQY
V gene: TRBV5-8
J gene: -

CDR3 protein: AGISGGTYEQY
V gene: TRBV30
J gene: TRBJ2-7

CDR3 protein: ASSPLAGGSTDTQY
V gene: TRBV13
J gene: TRBJ2-3

CDR3 protein: ASSLRTGGTEAF
V gene: TRBV7-9
J gene: TRBJ1-1

CDR3 protein: ASSDPLRAYEQY
V gene: TRBV6-1
J gene: TRBJ2-7

CDR3 protein: ASSFQGNGHGYT
V gene: TRBV5-1
J gene: TRBJ1-2

CDR3 protein: AWSTTMEQY
V gene: TRBV30
J gene: TRBJ2-7

CDR3 protein: ASSLPGLRYEQF
V gene: TRBV27
J gene: TRBJ2-1

CDR3 protein: ASSSLGLSDTQY
V gene: TRBV7-2
J gene: TRBJ2-3

CDR3 protein: ASSYSAEEVYT
V gene: TRBV6-5
J gene: TRBJ1-2

CDR3 protein: AAGQFNQPQH
V gene: TRBV15
J gene: TRBJ1-5

CDR3 protein: ASSRRLPGLQETQY
V gene: TRBV27
J gene: TRBJ2-5

CDR3 protein: ATADRENTGELF
V gene: TRBV5-1
J gene: TRBJ2-2

CDR3 protein: AISEYGTGEEKLF
V gene: TRBV10-3
J gene: TRBJ1-4

CDR3 protein: ASSLGSGGSYEQY
V gene: TRBV11-2
J gene: TRBJ2-7

CDR3 protein: ASSQERDLSTNEQF
V gene: TRBV4-2
J gene: TRBJ2-1

CDR3 protein: ASTQAPNYEQY
V gene: TRBV5-1
J gene: TRBJ2-7

CDR3 protein: ASSEYGGVGDTQY
V gene: TRBV6-1
J gene: TRBJ2-3

CDR3 protein: ASRHLAGGAETQY
V gene: TRBV5-1
J gene: TRBJ2-5

CDR3 protein: ASSYLGAGYT
V gene: TRBV6-5
J gene: TRBJ1-2

CDR3 protein: ASSPSRVGGVDEQF
V gene: TRBV9
J gene: TRBJ2-1

CDR3 protein: ASSLAPGGTDTQY
V gene: TRBV5-6
J gene: TRBJ2-3

CDR3 protein: ASSLFRVQETQY
V gene: TRBV5-4
J gene: TRBJ2-5

CDR3 protein: ASIKASGEYEQY
V gene: TRBV10-2
J gene: TRBJ2-7

CDR3 protein: ASRYGQGELWEPQH
V gene: TRBV28
J gene: TRBJ1-5

CDR3 protein: ASSDRGLAGSKQF
V gene: TRBV2
J gene: TRBJ2-1

CDR3 protein: ASSSGQGGTNEKLF
V gene: TRBV7-9
J gene: TRBJ1-4

CDR3 protein: ATSRDLEGLDGYT
V gene: TRBV15
J gene: TRBJ1-2

CDR3 protein: ASSLPSGDPSFLYYEQY
V gene: TRBV5-5
J gene: TRBJ2-7

CDR3 protein: ASSYGQLYEQY
V gene: TRBV6-6
J gene: TRBJ2-7

CDR3 protein: SAEGFVAGETRGDNEQF
V gene: TRBV29-1
J gene: TRBJ2-1

CDR3 protein: ASSQLDRLAYEQY
V gene: TRBV14
J gene: TRBJ2-7

CDR3 protein: ASSYPGQGPCEQY
V gene: TRBV5-6
J gene: TRBJ2-7

CDR3 protein: ASSRLGSSYNEQF
V gene: TRBV7-6
J gene: TRBJ2-1

CDR3 protein: AWPKQTGRYGYT
V gene: TRBV30
J gene: TRBJ1-2

CDR3 protein: ASSQAGGPNEQY
V gene: TRBV9
J gene: TRBJ2-7

CDR3 protein: ASSIKAGERNTEAF
V gene: TRBV19
J gene: TRBJ1-1

CDR3 protein: ASSPRDRIYEQY
V gene: TRBV13
J gene: TRBJ2-7

CDR3 protein: ASSLSGENTEAF
V gene: TRBV11-3
J gene: TRBJ1-1

CDR3 protein: ASSSQRVGETQY
V gene: TRBV28
J gene: TRBJ2-5

CDR3 protein: ASEKMNWGGEQY
V gene: TRBV4-2
J gene: -

CDR3 protein: ASSGTGTGQANYGYT
V gene: TRBV2
J gene: TRBJ1-2

CDR3 protein: SVNTAYEQY
V gene: TRBV29-1
J gene: TRBJ2-7

CDR3 protein: ASTRASGPYNEQF
V gene: TRBV7-9
J gene: TRBJ2-1

CDR3 protein: ASSNRTGRAREQY
V gene: TRBV6-1
J gene: TRBJ2-7